A single sample gave rise to the 24 T cell receptor beta chains below, sequenced in a study of vaccination and CD4 T cells after COVID-19. The time point: late sampling 161 to 241 days after vaccination in a few convalescent patients. Treatment described: 10-day PBMC culture with coronavirus spike peptide pools or control peptides (ViraFEST assay). Sequencing of the DNA from cultured CD4+ T cells was carried out with the Oncomine TCR Beta short-read assay. TCRdb re-called the PCR reads through MiXCR, storing one row per CDR3 protein. This sample has around 20,000 distinct CDR3 sequences, with more than 30% found just once. The antigens for these receptors are not known. Sequencing was performed on CD4+ T cells from blood, cultured in vitro, taken about 7 months after SARS-CoV-2 vaccination. Receptors originate from a human donor who had recovered from COVID-19.

This clonotype has just a few counts. J is TRBJ2-5 and V is TRBV20-1, with 11 nucleotides matching TRBD2. J gave up 0 bases and V 6 bases, and 9 bases lay outside the gene matches. Looked up from germline, CDR1 is DFQATT and CDR2 is SNEGSKA (reference sequence). This CDR3 comprises 16 residues. The CDR3 is CSATSGTSGYQETQYF. In DNA, the CDR3 is TGCAGTGCGACCTCCGGGACTAGCGGATACCAAGAGACCCAGTACTTC.

This chain uses TRBV11-2 with TRBJ2-3, with D uncertain. V shed 5 bases and J shed 3 bases, with 12 bases lying between them. CDR1 is SGHAT and CDR2 is FQNNGV in the germline V gene. The CDR3 loop spans 14 amino acids. In DNA form, the CDR3 reads TGTGCCAGCAGCGATACCTTAATTACAGATACGCAGTATTTT. Translating gives CASSDTLITDTQYF.

V is TRBV7-9 and J is TRBJ2-1; unclear D gene. Per the germline V gene, CDR1 is SEHNR and CDR2 is FQNEAQ (reference sequence). V was cut by 2 bases and J by 4 bases, with 3 bases left in between. The CDR3 loop spans 12 amino acids. In DNA form, the CDR3 reads TGTGCCAGCAGCTTATCGTACAATGAGCAGTTCTTC. As protein: CASSLSYNEQFF.

The V and J genes are TRBV29-1 and TRBJ1-1, with D perhaps matching TRBD1 (6 bases). The germline V gene encodes CDR1 SQVTM and CDR2 ANQGSEA. The ends were cut back, 6 bases at V and 2 bases at J, with 13 bases in the middle. CDR3 length equals 13 residues. CDR3 sequence reads: CSVAAGTNTEAFF. CDR3 bases: TGCAGCGTGGCCGCCGGGACAAACACTGAAGCTTTCTTT.

The V and J genes are TRBV7-8 and TRBJ1-5; D gene unclear. Germline loops: CDR1 SGHVS, CDR2 FQNEAQ. The CDR3 contains 17 residues. The V end was cut by 1 base, the J end by 2 bases, with 15 bases between. The CDR3 DNA reads TGTGCCAGCAGCTTAGATATTCACGAATTTGGCAATCAGCCCCAGCATTTT. Translating it yields CASSLDIHEFGNQPQHF.

This sequence joins TRBV24-1 and TRBJ2-7, with D unresolved. CDR3 length equals 14 residues. V lost 6 bases to trimming and J lost 7 bases, with 18 bases between them. In germline, CDR1 is KGHDR, CDR2 SFDVKD. The CDR3 reads CATSQKAGLGEQYF. CDR3 nucleotide sequence: TGTGCCACCAGTCAGAAAGCAGGCCTAGGGGAGCAGTACTTC.

The chain uses TRBV6-1 and TRBJ1-2, with D perhaps matching TRBD1 (6 bases). Germline values: CDR1 MNHNS, CDR2 SASEGT. The CDR3 contains 13 residues. V was pared by 8 bases and J by 6 bases, with 16 bases between. The CDR3 reads CASRPTGPHGYTF. The CDR3 region has the DNA TGTGCCAGCCGGCCAACAGGGCCCCATGGCTACACCTTC.

This clonotype has more than one count but fewer than ten. The chain is built from TRBV6-1 and TRBJ2-7, with 9 bases identical to TRBD2. The junction had 14 bases not matched to a gene; V was cut back by 4 bases and J by 4 bases. Germline V gene data show CDR1 as MNHNS and CDR2 as SASEGT. There are 17 residues in the CDR3. CDR3 bases: TGTGCCAGCAGTGCCGACATCCCGGGACTAGCCGGGTACGAGCAGTACTTC. Its protein is CASSADIPGLAGYEQYF.

The rearrangement joins TRBV6-1 to TRBJ2-1; 9 nucleotides line up with TRBD2. Trimming cost V 6 bases and J 9 bases; bases outside gene matches: 6. The CDR3 totals 13 residues. Germline CDR1 MNHNS, CDR2 SASEGT. CDR3 nucleotides: TGTGCCAGCAGAAGCGGGGGGCCCCCTGAGCAGTTCTTC. It is translated as CASRSGGPPEQFF.

This clonotype appeared a few times. This chain links TRBV30 with TRBJ2-5, with no clear D. The CDR3 length is 13 residues. V lost 0 bases to trimming and J lost 5 bases, with 10 bases between them. Per the germline V gene, CDR1 is GTSNPN and CDR2 is SVGIG (reference sequence). This chain's CDR3 is CAWSVRMRETQYF. CDR3 sequence (DNA): TGTGCCTGGAGTGTACGAATGAGGGAGACCCAGTACTTC. Complete variable domain (other parts from reference TRBV30 and TRBJ2-5): SQTIHQWPATLVQPVGSPLSLECTVEGTSNPNLYWYRQAAGRGLQLLFYSVGIGQISSEVPQNLSASRPQDRQFILSSKKLLLSDSGFYLCAWSVRMRETQYFGPGTRLLVL.

This clonotype was observed a few times. The chain employs TRBV5-5 and TRBJ2-1, with 8 bases aligning to TRBD2. The CDR3 covers 15 residues. Germline loops: CDR1 SGHKS, CDR2 YYEKEE (reference sequence). V dropped 6 bases and J dropped 4; count of bases not matched to a gene: 9. The CDR3 DNA sequence: TGTGCCAGCACCGGCGGGGGGACATCATACAATGAGCAGTTCTTC. This gives the protein CASTGGGTSYNEQFF.

The chain is built from TRBV20-1 and TRBJ2-3; possibly TRBD2 for D (6 bases). This CDR3 has 15 amino acids. V lost 0 bases, J lost 5 bases, and 15 bases lay in between. Germline V gene lookup returns CDR1 DFQATT and CDR2 SNEGSKA (reference sequence). This CDR3 reads CSARDLTGAVDTQYF. As DNA, the CDR3 is TGCAGTGCTAGAGATCTCACGGGAGCCGTAGATACGCAGTATTTT.

This clonotype has more than one count but fewer than ten. This chain links TRBV20-1 with TRBJ2-1; TRBD2 might be the D (7 bases). This CDR3 spans 15 amino acids. Germline V gene sequence: CDR1 DFQATT, CDR2 SNEGSKA (reference sequence). V dropped 1 base and J dropped 2 bases, with 12 bases sitting between them. In nucleotides, the CDR3 is TGCAGTGCTAGAGGGCGGGGGCTAACCTACAATGAGCAGTTCTTC. Translated, it gives CSARGRGLTYNEQFF.

The chain combines TRBV7-9 with TRBJ2-3, with a weak D call TRBD2 (6 bases). This CDR3 contains 12 residues. V dropped 5 bases and J dropped 4 bases, with 7 bases sitting between them. The V gene's germline CDR1 is SEHNR and CDR2 FQNEAQ (reference sequence). In DNA, the CDR3 is TGTGCCAGCAGCCGACTAGCAGATACGCAGTATTTT. Amino acids: CASSRLADTQYF.

In this sample, this clonotype turned up once. The chain employs TRBV9 and TRBJ1-6; tentative D call: TRBD1 (5 bases). Germline V CDR1 and CDR2: SGDLS, YYNGEE. V dropped 3 bases and J dropped 14 bases, with 15 bases sitting between them. The CDR3 is 13 residues long. The CDR3 DNA reads TGTGCCAGCAGCGCCGGGGCGAAGGGAACCCTCCACTTT. Translation: CASSAGAKGTLHF. Drawing the rest from reference TRBV9 and TRBJ1-6, the complete variable domain is DSGVTQTPKHLITATGQRVTLRCSPRSGDLSVYWYQQSLDQGLQFLIQYYNGEERAKGNILERFSAQQFPDLHSELNLSSLELGDSALYFCASSAGAKGTLHFGNGTRLTVT.

The rearrangement links TRBV18 to TRBJ1-2; unclear D gene. The germline CDR1 and CDR2 sequences are KGHSH and LQKENI. Trimming stripped 2 bases from V and 4 bases from J, with 5 bases between. This CDR3 spans 12 amino acids. The CDR3 sequence is CASSPKSYGYTF. The CDR3 DNA reads as TGTGCCAGCTCACCAAAATCCTATGGCTACACCTTC.

This clonotype was seen only a few times. The chain is built from TRBV20-1 and TRBJ1-1, with D possibly being TRBD1 (5 bases). Trimming shortened V by 0 bases and J by 2 bases, and 7 bases separated the two germline ends. CDR1 is DFQATT, CDR2 SNEGSKA, per germline (reference sequence). This CDR3 comprises 13 residues. CDR3 nucleotides: TGCAGTGCTAGAGACAGGGTCAACACTGAAGCTTTCTTT. Translating gives CSARDRVNTEAFF.

The genes are TRBV10-3 and TRBJ2-3; no clear D. The CDR3 spans 12 residues. V lost 10 bases and J lost 0, with 8 bases in between. Germline CDR1 ENHRY, CDR2 SYGVKD. CDR3 protein: CATSPSTDTQYF. The CDR3 DNA reads as TGTGCCACCAGCCCTAGCACAGATACGCAGTATTTT.

This clonotype was observed a few times. The chain uses TRBV20-1 and TRBJ2-5; a weak D match, TRBD2 (5 bases). The CDR3 has 14 residues. V lost 2 bases to trimming and J lost 7 bases, with 17 bases between them. Looked up from germline, CDR1 is DFQATT and CDR2 is SNEGSKA (reference sequence). Written as DNA, the CDR3 is TGCAGTGCTAGATATGACGGAAACGCGGGGACCCAGTACTTC. Protein: CSARYDGNAGTQYF.

This clonotype occurred a few times. This rearrangement joins TRBV24-1 to TRBJ1-2; D is ambiguous. Looked up from germline, CDR1 is KGHDR and CDR2 is SFDVKD. This CDR3 spans 13 amino acids. Trimming cost V 5 bases and J 5 bases, with 11 bases left between them. The CDR3 DNA follows: TGTGCCACCAGTGCCGGGAACTCATATGGCTACACCTTC. It yields the protein CATSAGNSYGYTF.

The chain employs TRBV5-1 and TRBJ2-7, with 8 nucleotides matching TRBD1. Germline loops: CDR1 SGHRS, CDR2 YFSETQ. The CDR3 spans 15 residues. Germline trimming cut 0 bases from V and 6 bases from J; bases unmatched to any gene: 8. For the CDR3, the DNA is TGCGCCAGCAGCTTGGATGGGACAGGAGGCTGCGAGCAGTACTTC. Protein product: CASSLDGTGGCEQYF.

This rearrangement joins TRBV2 to TRBJ2-7; possibly TRBD1 for D (6 bases). The CDR3 consists of 14 residues. Germline values: CDR1 SNHLY, CDR2 FYNNEI. V lost 2 bases and J 2 bases, leaving 10 bases between the germline ends. CDR3 in amino acids: CASSETTGTYEQYF. As DNA, the CDR3 is TGTGCCAGCAGTGAAACCACAGGGACCTACGAGCAGTACTTC.

This chain connects TRBV7-8 to TRBJ2-3; either TRBD1 or TRBD2 may fit D (6 bases each). Germline V CDR1 and CDR2: SGHVS, FQNEAQ. V lost 2 bases to trimming and J lost 4 bases, with 13 bases between them. The CDR3 extends over 15 amino acids. CDR3 nucleotides: TGTGCCAGCAGCTTAATCCCCGGGGGCGCAGATACGCAGTATTTT. Its translation is CASSLIPGGADTQYF.

V usage is TRBV11-3 and J usage is TRBJ2-1, with 12 bases lining up with TRBD2. Germline CDR1 and CDR2: SGHNT and YENEEA. CDR3 length equals 18 residues. J lost 6 bases, V lost 1 base, and 10 bases had no gene match. CDR3 DNA: TGTGCCAGCAGCTTAGGATGGCCCAGACTAGCGGGAGTCAATGAGCAGTTCTTC. It codes for CASSLGWPRLAGVNEQFF.